The 4 T cell receptor beta chains presented below share a single source sample, sequenced in a study of shared clonotypes between healthy human individuals. Here immunoSEQ multiplex PCR was the method, and the copy in TCRdb shows in-frame clones only, minus some. This table has about 870,000 clones, 80% to 95% appearing once. CD45RO negativity and positive selection for CCR7 defined naive CD8 cells, a population that excluded terminally differentiated effector memory CD45RA+ cells. Sequencing was carried out using naive CD8+ T cells sorted from blood. These receptors all stem from a man younger than 40 in good health.

V usage is TRBV7-8 and J usage is TRBJ2-7, with a weak D call TRBD2 (5 bases). The germline V and J ends were trimmed by 2 bases and 9 bases, with 23 bases remaining between them. The CDR3 is 16 amino acids. Germline V gene data show CDR1 as SGHVS and CDR2 as FQNEAQ. CDR3 loop: CASSLTPAHSRGWQYF. The CDR3 DNA follows: TGTGCCAGCAGCTTAACCCCCGCCCATTCGCGAGGGTGGCAGTACTTC.

The chain combines TRBV13 with TRBJ2-3; D not resolved. Germline CDR1 and CDR2: PRHDT and FYEKMQ (reference sequence). The V end was cut by 5 bases, the J end by 5 bases, with 8 bases between. The CDR3 covers 12 residues. DNA of the CDR3: TGTGCCAGCAGCATAATGCAAGATACGCAGTATTTT. This encodes CASSIMQDTQYF.

The rearrangement uses TRBV28 and TRBJ1-5; D not certain. This CDR3 has 14 residues. Per germline, CDR1 MDHEN and CDR2 SYDVKM. V lost 6 bases and J lost 6, with 15 bases in between. CDR3 coding DNA: TGTGCCAGCAGGCCCCAGGATTCTGGTCAGCCCCAGCATTTT. As protein: CASRPQDSGQPQHF. Full variable domain (remainder filled in from reference TRBV28 and TRBJ1-5): DVKVTQSSRYLVKRTGEKVFLECVQDMDHENMFWYRQDPGLGLRLIYFSYDVKMKEKGDIPEGYSVSREKKERFSLILESASTNQTSMYLCASRPQDSGQPQHFGDGTRLSIL.

The chain employs TRBV7-9 and TRBJ2-2, with D uncertain. In germline, CDR1 is SEHNR, CDR2 FQNEAQ (reference sequence). Trimming pared 0 bases from V and 7 bases from J, leaving 15 bases between. This CDR3 comprises 16 residues. CDR3: CASSLALWGTGGELFF. Written as DNA, the CDR3 is TGTGCCAGCAGCTTAGCGCTCTGGGGTACCGGCGGGGAGCTGTTTTTT.